The next 25 T cell receptor beta chains were all read from a single sample in a study of cytomegalovirus exposure and HLA in healthy donors. The primer mix had 60 Vbeta and 13 Jbeta primers. Only in-frame clones appear in the TCRdb table, and some are missing; sequencing was by immunoSEQ multiplex PCR. Found here are about 160,000 clones, about three quarters of them singletons; the top ten hold roughly 1.4%. Sample: PBMCs. The origin of the receptors is a woman in her twenties or thirties in good health and CMV-seronegative.

V usage is TRBV7-7 and J usage is TRBJ2-5, with 8 positions matching TRBD2. Germline-derived CDR1 and CDR2 are SSHAT and FNYEAQ (reference sequence). CDR3 length equals 14 residues. The trim removed 5 bases at V and 4 bases at J, leaving 6 bases unmatched. The CDR3 loop reads CASSPAGGRETQYF. CDR3 nucleotides: TGTGCCAGCAGCCCCGCGGGGGGAAGAGAGACCCAGTACTTC.

This rearrangement joins TRBV14 to TRBJ1-1; D gene uncertain. This CDR3 has 15 amino acids. Germline lookup yields CDR1 SGHDN and CDR2 FVKESK. V lost 0 bases, J lost 4 bases, and 12 bases lay in between. This CDR3 reads CASSQDWAPITEAFF. As DNA, the CDR3 is TGTGCCAGCAGCCAAGACTGGGCGCCTATCACTGAAGCTTTCTTT.

This clone was counted between two and nine times. The V call is TRBV5-1, the J call TRBJ2-6, with 8 bases that match TRBD1. Trimming removed 1 base from V and 3 bases from J; junction bases left unmatched: 6. Germline assignment: CDR1 SGHRS and CDR2 YFSETQ. There are 17 residues in the CDR3. The CDR3 bases are TGCGCCAGCAGCTTGCGGCAGGGGGCGTTTGGGGCCAACGTCCTGACTTTC. Translating gives CASSLRQGAFGANVLTF.

The chain has TRBV15 and TRBJ1-1; D possibly corresponds to TRBD1 (5 bases). The CDR3 extends over 16 amino acids. Germline CDR1 LNHNV, CDR2 YYDKDF (reference sequence). With 5 bases removed from V and 4 bases from J, the gap between germline ends came to 20 bases. Here the CDR3 reads CATSVTRKGASTEAFF. The DNA of the CDR3 is TGTGCCACCAGCGTGACTAGGAAAGGGGCCTCCACTGAAGCTTTCTTT. Filled out from reference TRBV15 and TRBJ1-1, the complete variable domain reads DAMVIQNPRYQVTQFGKPVTLSCSQTLNHNVMYWYQQKSSQAPKLLFHYYDKDFNNEADTPDNFQSRRPNTSFCFLDIRSPGLGDTAMYLCATSVTRKGASTEAFFGQGTRLTVV.

This clone was seen once. The J gene is TRBJ2-7, the V gene TRBV2; D may be TRBD1 (5 bases). Trimming took 5 bases from V and 2 from J, leaving 16 bases between them. CDR3 size: 15 residues. Germline V lookup: CDR1 SNHLY, CDR2 FYNNEI. The CDR3 region is CASSSIELGAYEQYF. CDR3 bases: TGTGCCAGCAGTTCCATAGAGCTAGGGGCCTACGAGCAGTACTTC.

The gene calls are TRBV13 and TRBJ1-2; D not certain. This CDR3 has 15 residues. The V end was cut by 3 bases, the J end by 1 base, with 12 bases between. Germline V gives CDR1 PRHDT, CDR2 FYEKMQ (reference sequence). The CDR3 DNA reads TGTGCCAGCAGCTTCGACTTGAACCATAACTATGGCTACACCTTC. It encodes CASSFDLNHNYGYTF.

The V call is TRBV5-1, the J call TRBJ1-2; TRBD1 matches 7 bases. Germline V gene sequence: CDR1 SGHRS, CDR2 YFSETQ. V was pared by 3 bases and J by 8 bases, with 10 bases of the junction left unmatched. The CDR3 has 14 residues. CDR3 DNA sequence: TGCGCCAGCAGCTCGGGACAGTCCTCGCTCGGCTACACCTTC. Translating gives CASSSGQSSLGYTF. The full variable domain, in which reference TRBV5-1 and TRBJ1-2 provide the parts outside the CDR3, is KAGVTQTPRYLIKTRGQQVTLSCSPISGHRSVSWYQQTPGQGLQFLFEYFSETQRNKGNFPGRFSGRQFSNSRSEMNVSTLELGDSALYLCASSSGQSSLGYTFGSGTRLTVV.

The rearrangement links TRBV5-1 to TRBJ1-2, with no clear D. V lost 5 bases and J lost 4, with 9 bases in between. The CDR3 loop spans 12 amino acids. Germline V CDR1 and CDR2: SGHRS, YFSETQ. CDR3 coding DNA: TGCGCCAGCAGGTTCGCGGGCTATGGCTACACCTTC. Amino acids: CASRFAGYGYTF.

In this sample, this clone turned up once. This chain connects TRBV7-2 to TRBJ2-3; D is possibly TRBD2 (7 bases). CDR3 size: 15 residues. V lost 3 bases, J lost 6 bases, and 16 bases lay in between. The germline gives CDR1 SGHTA, CDR2 FQGNSA. The CDR3 nucleotides read TGTGCCAGCAGCTTGAGGAGGGGGGGGCTGGATACGCAGTATTTT. Protein: CASSLRRGGLDTQYF.

The CDR3 DNA follows: TGTGCCAGCAGCTCAGGGATAACCAAAAACATTCAGTACTTC. This sequence encodes CASSSGITKNIQYF. The chain recombines TRBV6-5 with TRBJ2-4, with TRBD1 as a possible D gene (5 bases). Trimming stripped 6 bases from V and 2 bases from J, with 11 bases between. CDR1 and CDR2 (germline): MNHEY, SVGAGI. This CDR3 contains 14 residues.

V is TRBV19 and J is TRBJ1-2, with 7 bases fitting TRBD1. Trimming at V came to 3 bases and at J to 4 bases, leaving 2 bases not matched to a gene. Germline V gene lookup returns CDR1 LNHDA and CDR2 SQIVND (reference sequence). The CDR3 spans 13 residues. The CDR3 coding sequence is TGTGCCAGTAGTATGGGGACAGTCTATGGCTACACCTTC. This encodes CASSMGTVYGYTF.

The gene calls are TRBV10-3 and TRBJ2-1, with TRBD2 matching 7 bases. The germline CDR1 and CDR2 sequences are ENHRY and SYGVKD. Losses at the gene ends were 10 bases for V and 2 bases for J; bases not matched to a gene: 8. The CDR3 length is 14 residues. CDR3 nucleotides: TGTGCCACCAATCGGGGGGAAGCCTACAATGAGCAGTTCTTC. Residues: CATNRGEAYNEQFF.

This clone showed up just a few times. V and J are TRBV2 and TRBJ1-6, with D perhaps TRBD1 (5 bases). CDR3 length equals 14 residues. Trimming left V 4 bases short and J 10 bases short, with 14 bases between. Germline CDR1 reads SNHLY; CDR2 reads FYNNEI. The CDR3 bases are TGTGCCAGCAGTGTGGTCAGGGTAACCTCACCCCTCCACTTT. Its protein product is CASSVVRVTSPLHF.

The chain carries TRBV4-1 and TRBJ2-1; TRBD2 aligns across 14 bases. Germline V CDR1 and CDR2: MGHRA, YSYEKL. The V and J ends lost 1 base and 8 bases, in that order; junction bases with no gene match: 7. This CDR3 has 17 amino acids. CDR3 residues: CASSQGLTSGGAYEQFF. CDR3 DNA sequence: TGCGCCAGCAGCCAAGGCCTGACTAGCGGGGGGGCGTATGAGCAGTTCTTC.

This rearrangement joins TRBV9 to TRBJ1-6; no clear D gene. Trimming stripped 0 bases from V and 0 bases from J, with 10 bases between. Looked up from germline, CDR1 is SGDLS and CDR2 is YYNGEE. The CDR3 is 17 amino acids. In DNA form, the CDR3 reads TGTGCCAGCAGCGTAGAGGAAGGGAGCTCCTATAATTCACCCCTCCACTTT. Translating gives CASSVEEGSSYNSPLHF.

The chain is built from TRBV11-3 and TRBJ1-1; D gene ambiguous. The germline V gene has CDR1 SGHNT and CDR2 YENEEA. The CDR3 length is 14 residues. The V end was cut by 2 bases, the J end by 1 base, with 8 bases between. The CDR3 DNA is TGTGCCAGCAGCTTAACCGGTACGAACACTGAAGCTTTCTTT. This translates into CASSLTGTNTEAFF.

This chain connects TRBV21-1 to TRBJ1-1; the D call of TRBD1 is as the table states it, not checked on the DNA. TRBV21-1 is flagged as a pseudogene. The CDR3 length is 16 residues. CDR3 sequence: CASSPQGGPMNTEAFF. CDR3 bases: TGTGCCAGCAGTCCTCAGGGGGGCCCAATGAACACTGAAGCTTTCTTT.

The gene calls are TRBV7-2 and TRBJ2-1; no clear D gene. CDR1 and CDR2 from the germline V gene are SGHTA and FQGNSA. The CDR3 runs 13 residues. V was pared by 4 bases and J by 7 bases, with 11 bases between. The CDR3 region has the DNA TGTGCCAGCAGCTACAGTGTTTCTAATGAGCAGTTCTTC. It codes for CASSYSVSNEQFF.

V gene TRBV5-4 combines with J gene TRBJ2-1, with 7 bases matching TRBD2. Germline V lookup: CDR1 SGHNT, CDR2 YYREEE (reference sequence). The CDR3 is made up of 16 amino acids. V shed 3 bases and J 0 bases; nucleotides not matched to a gene: 6. The CDR3 sequence: CASSSTGGTSYNEQFF. CDR3 coding DNA: TGTGCCAGCAGCTCGACCGGGGGGACCTCCTACAATGAGCAGTTCTTC.

The chain carries TRBV28 and TRBJ1-4, with a tentative D call TRBD1 (6 bases). The V gene lost 3 bases and the J gene lost 8 bases, with 13 bases spanning the gap. CDR3 length: 14 residues. CDR1 is MDHEN and CDR2 is SYDVKM in the germline V gene. The DNA for the CDR3 is TGTGCCAGCAGTTTGACAGGCAGGAGAGAAAAACTGTTTTTT. Amino acids: CASSLTGRREKLFF. Looking up the rest from reference TRBV28 and TRBJ1-4 gives the full variable domain: DVKVTQSSRYLVKRTGEKVFLECVQDMDHENMFWYRQDPGLGLRLIYFSYDVKMKEKGDIPEGYSVSREKKERFSLILESASTNQTSMYLCASSLTGRREKLFFGSGTQLSVL.

This clone was observed a handful of times. This sequence joins TRBV11-2 and TRBJ1-1, with a tentative D call TRBD1 (5 bases). With 5 bases removed from V and 4 bases from J, the gap between germline ends came to 11 bases. Per germline, CDR1 SGHAT and CDR2 FQNNGV. There are 13 residues in the CDR3. DNA of the CDR3: TGTGCCAGCAGCCCCTGGCAGGGCACTGAAGCTTTCTTT. Translated: CASSPWQGTEAFF.

The V and J genes are TRBV19 and TRBJ1-2; tentatively, D is TRBD1 (6 bases). Trimming left V 5 bases short and J 8 bases short, with 15 bases between. CDR1 and CDR2 from the germline V gene are LNHDA and SQIVND (reference sequence). The CDR3 contains 13 residues. The CDR3 protein is CASSAPGEKGYTF. In DNA, the CDR3 is TGTGCCAGTAGTGCTCCAGGGGAAAAAGGCTACACCTTC.

CDR3 DNA sequence: TGTGCTAGTGGTTTATTCTCCGGGGATAGGCAGTTCTTC. The encoded protein is CASGLFSGDRQFF. V usage is TRBV12-5 and J usage is TRBJ2-1; tentatively, D is TRBD2 (5 bases). V was pared by 3 bases and J by 12 bases, with 15 bases between. Germline V gene lookup returns CDR1 LGHNT and CDR2 FRNRAP. The CDR3 loop spans 13 amino acids.

The rearrangement uses TRBV4-1 and TRBJ1-4; 11 bases align to TRBD1. V trimming: 0 bases; J trimming: 9 bases; junction bases outside the gene matches: 3. CDR3 size: 15 residues. The germline CDR1 and CDR2 sequences are MGHRA and YSYEKL. The CDR3 DNA reads as TGCGCCAGCAGCCAAGAAGGACAGGGGGCGAAAAAACTGTTTTTT. It codes for CASSQEGQGAKKLFF.

The chain links TRBV7-2 to TRBJ1-2, with TRBD1 identical over 7 bases. CDR1 and CDR2 from the germline V gene are SGHTA and FQGNSA. The V segment lost 6 bases and the J segment 8 bases; nucleotides outside the gene matches: 9. There are 13 residues in the CDR3. The CDR3 bases are TGTGCCAGCAGTTGGGACAGTACTATGGGCTACACCTTC. Translation gives CASSWDSTMGYTF.